Below, 14 T cell receptor beta chains from the same sample are listed, as sequenced in a study of blood T cell repertoires in COVID-19. Measured with immunoSEQ multiplex PCR; TCRdb has only the in-frame clones, and not every one. Counted here are approximately 140,000 clones, over 60% occurring once; the ten biggest clones make up about 15%. Specimen: peripheral blood. The receptors were sampled from a man aged 45-65 years with acute or convalescent COVID-19.

This sequence joins TRBV5-4 and TRBJ2-1; TRBD1 agrees at 10 bases. CDR3 length: 15 residues. Germline CDR1 is SGHNT and CDR2 is YYREEE (reference sequence). The trim removed 4 bases at V and 3 bases at J, leaving 4 bases unmatched. CDR3 in DNA: TGTGCCAGCAGCGGGACAGGGGTTAACTACAATGAGCAGTTCTTC. Protein product: CASSGTGVNYNEQFF.

The chain employs TRBV12-3 or TRBV12-4 and TRBJ2-2; D gene ambiguous. V lost 7 bases to trimming and J lost 8 bases, with 8 bases between them. The CDR3 consists of 11 residues. In DNA form, the CDR3 reads TGTGCCAGCACCACATCGGGGGAGCTGTTTTTT. The encoded protein is CASTTSGELFF.

This chain connects TRBV10-2 to TRBJ2-4; 15 bases fit TRBD2. Germline V gives CDR1 WSHSY, CDR2 SAAADI. J was trimmed by 4 bases and V by 6 bases; bases with no gene match: 7. The CDR3 loop spans 17 amino acids. CDR3 DNA: TGCGCCAGCAGGCCCGGGACTAGCGGGGGGTCTAAAAACATTCAGTACTTC. It specifies CASRPGTSGGSKNIQYF.

The CDR3 is CASGPQGEPYNEQFF. The CDR3 DNA reads TGTGCCAGTGGCCCACAGGGGGAACCGTACAATGAGCAGTTCTTC. The rearrangement joins TRBV19 to TRBJ2-1; 8 bases align to TRBD1. Germline V CDR1 and CDR2: LNHDA, SQIVND (reference sequence). After removal of 8 bases from V and 4 bases from J, the junction contained 10 bases not matched to a gene. The CDR3 is 15 residues long.

The chain joins TRBV9 to TRBJ2-1, with TRBD1 as a possible D gene (5 bases). Per the germline V gene, CDR1 is SGDLS and CDR2 is YYNGEE. Trimming shortened V by 7 bases and J by 3 bases, and 20 bases separated the two germline ends. The CDR3 contains 16 residues. The CDR3 nucleotides read TGTGCCAGCTCCGTCGGTGGACACGTAGGCTACAATGAGCAGTTCTTC. Translating gives CASSVGGHVGYNEQFF. Based on the CDR3 plus reference TRBV9 and TRBJ2-1, the full variable domain is DSGVTQTPKHLITATGQRVTLRCSPRSGDLSVYWYQQSLDQGLQFLIQYYNGEERAKGNILERFSAQQFPDLHSELNLSSLELGDSALYFCASSVGGHVGYNEQFFGPGTRLTVL.

The V call is TRBV7-8, the J call TRBJ1-5, with 9 bases aligning to TRBD1. This CDR3 has 15 residues. V shed 4 bases, J shed 5 bases, and the junction held 6 bases outside the gene matches. Germline V CDR1 and CDR2: SGHVS, FQNEAQ. The chain's CDR3 is CASSSGQGSDQPQHF. CDR3 in DNA: TGTGCCAGCAGCTCGGGACAGGGAAGTGATCAGCCCCAGCATTTT.

The CDR3 DNA reads as TGTGCCAGCAGCTCAGGACAGGGTACCGGGGAGCTGTTTTTT. This codes for CASSSGQGTGELFF. The chain employs TRBV7-9 and TRBJ2-2, with TRBD1 matching 8 bases. J gave up 5 bases and V 4 bases, and 3 bases lay outside the gene matches. In germline, CDR1 is SEHNR, CDR2 FQNEAQ (reference sequence). This CDR3 comprises 14 residues.

The chain couples TRBV18 to TRBJ2-3, with TRBD1 matching over 10 bases. Germline trimming cut 6 bases from V and 5 bases from J; bases unmatched to any gene: 17. This CDR3 contains 18 residues. CDR1 is KGHSH and CDR2 is LQKENI in the germline V gene. CDR3 in DNA: TGTGCCAGCTCGTATAATACTCCGGGACAGGGGATGGTAGATACGCAGTATTTT. Protein product: CASSYNTPGQGMVDTQYF. Full variable domain (remainder filled in from reference TRBV18 and TRBJ2-3): NAGVMQNPRHLVRRRGQEARLRCSPMKGHSHVYWYRQLPEEGLKFMVYLQKENIIDESGMPKERFSAEFPKEGPSILRIQQVVRGDSAAYFCASSYNTPGQGMVDTQYFGPGTRLTVL.

V is TRBV20-1 and J is TRBJ1-2, with D possibly TRBD1 on 5 matching bases. CDR1 DFQATT and CDR2 SNEGSKA come from the germline V gene (reference sequence). V lost 3 bases, J lost 7 bases, and 18 bases lay in between. The CDR3 is made up of 14 amino acids. CDR3 bases: TGCAGTGCTAGTCGGCAGGGCTTCGTGCGTGGCTACACCTTC. Amino acid sequence: CSASRQGFVRGYTF.

The genes are TRBV6-5 and TRBJ1-2; 7 positions match TRBD1. Trimming cost V 4 bases and J 8 bases; bases outside gene matches: 7. This CDR3 comprises 13 residues. CDR1 is MNHEY, CDR2 SVGAGI, per germline. Here the CDR3 reads CASSSDRSRGYTF. CDR3 nucleotide sequence: TGTGCCAGCAGTTCGGACAGGTCTAGAGGCTACACCTTC.

The V and J genes are TRBV6-4 and TRBJ2-3; D possibly corresponds to TRBD1 (5 bases). Germline V gives CDR1 MRHNA, CDR2 SNTAGT. The CDR3 is 15 residues long. Trimming took off 5 bases at V and 0 bases at J, with 12 bases between the two ends. The CDR3 coding sequence is TGTGCCAGCAGTCCTGAGGCAGGGAGCACAGATACGCAGTATTTT. Its translation is CASSPEAGSTDTQYF.

This clone appeared once. This sequence joins TRBV18 and TRBJ2-7, with 7 bases fitting TRBD1. Trimming at V came to 6 bases and at J to 5 bases, leaving 10 bases not matched to a gene. This CDR3 comprises 14 residues. CDR1 is KGHSH and CDR2 is LQKENI in the germline V gene. CDR3 nucleotide sequence: TGTGCCAGCTCTACACAGGGGTCGTCCCACGAGCAGTACTTC. This sequence encodes CASSTQGSSHEQYF. Together with reference TRBV18 and TRBJ2-7, the CDR3 gives the full variable domain: NAGVMQNPRHLVRRRGQEARLRCSPMKGHSHVYWYRQLPEEGLKFMVYLQKENIIDESGMPKERFSAEFPKEGPSILRIQQVVRGDSAAYFCASSTQGSSHEQYFGPGTRLTVT.

This clone has at least ten counts. V usage is TRBV19 and J usage is TRBJ1-4; D possibly corresponds to TRBD1 (6 bases). CDR3 length: 16 amino acids. V lost 9 bases and J 7 bases, leaving 24 bases between the germline ends. Germline V gene data show CDR1 as LNHDA and CDR2 as SQIVND (reference sequence). CDR3 DNA sequence: TGTGCCAGCCTAGCCAGGGGCGGAGGTTCGCGTGAAAAACTGTTTTTT. Its protein is CASLARGGGSREKLFF. The full variable domain, in which reference TRBV19 and TRBJ1-4 provide the parts outside the CDR3, is DGGITQSPKYLFRKEGQNVTLSCEQNLNHDAMYWYRQDPGQGLRLIYYSQIVNDFQKGDIAEGYSVSREKKESFPLTVTSAQKNPTAFYLCASLARGGGSREKLFFGSGTQLSVL.

The V gene is TRBV12-3 or TRBV12-4, the J gene TRBJ1-1, with no clear D. Trimming left V 1 base short and J 7 bases short, with 7 bases between. This CDR3 has 12 amino acids. The CDR3 here is CASSLGRYEAFF. In DNA form, the CDR3 reads TGTGCCAGCAGTTTAGGGAGATATGAAGCTTTCTTT.